This T cell receptor beta chain is drawn from a study of T cells in women clearing cervical HPV infection. Germline CDR1 LNHDA, CDR2 SQIVND (reference sequence). V was pared by 6 bases and J by 4 bases, with 12 bases between. The CDR3 is 13 amino acids. Sequencing was performed with immunoSEQ multiplex PCR; in TCRdb, only in-frame clones are kept and a portion is missing. This specimen shows approximately 33,000 clones; the ten leading clones hold 8.4%. To note about this clone: With the read ending 3 residues before the CDR3 end, the germline J gene is used to fill in that end.

The specimen sequenced was blood buffy coat. The chain uses TRBV19 and TRBJ1-2, with D possibly being TRBD1 (6 bases). The TCR originated in a woman aged 18 to 69 with a cervical HPV16 infection that either progressed to CIN3+ or cleared (not recorded which). The CDR3 protein is CASRRDTGYGYTF. The covered CDR3 bases are TGTGCCAGTAGACGGGACACGGGCTATGGC.